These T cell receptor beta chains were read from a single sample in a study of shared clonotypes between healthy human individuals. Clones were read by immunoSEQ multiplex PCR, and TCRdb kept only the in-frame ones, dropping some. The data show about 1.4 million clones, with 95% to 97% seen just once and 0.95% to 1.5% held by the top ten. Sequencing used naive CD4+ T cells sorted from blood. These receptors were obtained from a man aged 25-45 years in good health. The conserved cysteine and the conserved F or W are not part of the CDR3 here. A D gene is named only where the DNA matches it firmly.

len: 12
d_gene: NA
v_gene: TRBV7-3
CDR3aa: ASSLTGPGNTIY

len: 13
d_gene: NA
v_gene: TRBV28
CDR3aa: ASSFQSEDPYEQY

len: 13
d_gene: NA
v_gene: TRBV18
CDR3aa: ASSPGTGSHQPQH

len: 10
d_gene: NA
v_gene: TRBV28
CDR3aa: ATLSSGNTIY

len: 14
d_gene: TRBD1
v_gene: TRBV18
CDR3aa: ASSPPRLQGGQPQH

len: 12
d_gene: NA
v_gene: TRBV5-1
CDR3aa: ASSLLGTYNEQF

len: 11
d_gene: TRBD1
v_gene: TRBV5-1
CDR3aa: ASSLHRGDTQY

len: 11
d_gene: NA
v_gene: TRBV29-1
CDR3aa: SVTRDAPWGYT

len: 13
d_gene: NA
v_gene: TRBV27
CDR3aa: ASSLTGNRDNEQF

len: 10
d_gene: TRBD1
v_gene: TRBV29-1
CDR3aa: SSYRGLTEAF

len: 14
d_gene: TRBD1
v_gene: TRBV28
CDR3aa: ASSSTDRSPSLEQY

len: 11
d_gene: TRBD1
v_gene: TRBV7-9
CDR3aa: ASSLGQGNEAF

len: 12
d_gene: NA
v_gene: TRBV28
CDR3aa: ASSLAPSRSGYT

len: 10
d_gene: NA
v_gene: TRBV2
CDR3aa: ASSEGPYEQY

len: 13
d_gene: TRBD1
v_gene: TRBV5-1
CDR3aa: ASSLRDRATDTQY

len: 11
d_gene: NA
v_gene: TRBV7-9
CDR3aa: ASSLTGVTEAF

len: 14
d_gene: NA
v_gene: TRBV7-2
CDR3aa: ASSSSGPPPTDTQY

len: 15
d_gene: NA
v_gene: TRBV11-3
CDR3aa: ASSSAPGQVVLYEQY

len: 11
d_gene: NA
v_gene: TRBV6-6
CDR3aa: ASSYSWGNTIY

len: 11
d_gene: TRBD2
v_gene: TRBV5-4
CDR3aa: ASSPTSLDTQY

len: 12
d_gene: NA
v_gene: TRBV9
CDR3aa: ASTPGMAAYEQY

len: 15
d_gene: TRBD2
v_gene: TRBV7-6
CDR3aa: ASSLPLGAGGNNEQF

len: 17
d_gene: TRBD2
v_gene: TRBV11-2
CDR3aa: ASSLDGQERLAGVDTQY

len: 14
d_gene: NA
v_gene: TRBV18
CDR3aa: ASSPAYRDPGNTIY

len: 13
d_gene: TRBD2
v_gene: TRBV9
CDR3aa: ASSAWGGSYNEQF

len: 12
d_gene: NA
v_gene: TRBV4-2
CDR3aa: ASSQDALADTQY

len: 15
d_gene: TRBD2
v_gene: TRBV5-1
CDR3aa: ASSPRTSGANTGELF

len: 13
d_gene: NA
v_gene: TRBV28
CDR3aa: ASSRHSTVNTEAF

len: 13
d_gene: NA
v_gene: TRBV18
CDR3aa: ASSPIRARAYEQY